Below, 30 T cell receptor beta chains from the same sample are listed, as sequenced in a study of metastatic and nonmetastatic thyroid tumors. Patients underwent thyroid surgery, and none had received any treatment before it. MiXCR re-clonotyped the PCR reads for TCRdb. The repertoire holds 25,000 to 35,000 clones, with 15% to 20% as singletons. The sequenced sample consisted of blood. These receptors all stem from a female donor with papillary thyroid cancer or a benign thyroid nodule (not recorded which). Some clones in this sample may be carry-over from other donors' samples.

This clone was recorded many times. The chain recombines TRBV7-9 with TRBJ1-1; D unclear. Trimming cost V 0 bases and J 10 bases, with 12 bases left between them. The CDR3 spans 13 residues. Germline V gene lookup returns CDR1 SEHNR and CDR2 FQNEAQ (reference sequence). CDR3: CASSLAAGEGAFF. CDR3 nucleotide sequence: TGTGCCAGCAGCTTAGCGGCCGGCGAGGGAGCTTTCTTT.

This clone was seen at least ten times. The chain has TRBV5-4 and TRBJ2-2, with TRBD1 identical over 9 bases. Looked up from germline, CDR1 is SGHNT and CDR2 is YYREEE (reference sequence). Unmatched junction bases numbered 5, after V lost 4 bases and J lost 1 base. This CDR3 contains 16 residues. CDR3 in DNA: TGTGCCAGCAGCAGAAGGGGACAGGGGAACACCGGGGAGCTGTTTTTT. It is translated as CASSRRGQGNTGELFF.

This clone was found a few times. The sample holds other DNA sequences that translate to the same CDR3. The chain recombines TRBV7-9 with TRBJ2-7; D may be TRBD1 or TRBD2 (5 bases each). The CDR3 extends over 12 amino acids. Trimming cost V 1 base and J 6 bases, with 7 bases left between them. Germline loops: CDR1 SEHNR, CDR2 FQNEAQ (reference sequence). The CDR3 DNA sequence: TGTGCCAGCAGCTTAGGTGGGGGCGAGCAGTACTTC. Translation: CASSLGGGEQYF.

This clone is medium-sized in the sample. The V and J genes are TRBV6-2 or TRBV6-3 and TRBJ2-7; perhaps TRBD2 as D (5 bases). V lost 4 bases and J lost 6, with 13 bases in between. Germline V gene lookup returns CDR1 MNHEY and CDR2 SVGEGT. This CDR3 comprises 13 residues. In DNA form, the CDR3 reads TGTGCCAGCAGTTTTCCGGGAAGGAGCGAGCAGTACTTC. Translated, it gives CASSFPGRSEQYF.

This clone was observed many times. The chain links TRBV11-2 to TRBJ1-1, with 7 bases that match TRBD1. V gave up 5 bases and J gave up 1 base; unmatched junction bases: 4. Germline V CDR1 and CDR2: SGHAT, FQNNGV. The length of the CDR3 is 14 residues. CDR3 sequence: CASSLGQANTEAFF. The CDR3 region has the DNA TGTGCCAGCAGCCTTGGACAGGCGAACACTGAAGCTTTCTTT.

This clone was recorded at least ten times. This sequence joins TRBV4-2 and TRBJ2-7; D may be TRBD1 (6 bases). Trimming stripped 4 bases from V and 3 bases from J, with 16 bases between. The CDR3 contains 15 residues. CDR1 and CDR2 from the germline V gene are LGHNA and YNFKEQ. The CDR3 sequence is CASSLDRTALYEQYF. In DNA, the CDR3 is TGTGCCAGCAGCCTAGATCGGACAGCCCTCTACGAGCAGTACTTC.

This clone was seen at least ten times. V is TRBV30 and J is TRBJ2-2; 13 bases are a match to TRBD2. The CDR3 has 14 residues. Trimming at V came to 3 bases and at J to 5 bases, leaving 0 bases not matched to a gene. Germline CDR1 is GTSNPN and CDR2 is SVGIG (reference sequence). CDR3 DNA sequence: TGTGCCTGGAGACTAGCGGGGGGGACCGGGGAGCTGTTTTTT. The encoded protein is CAWRLAGGTGELFF.

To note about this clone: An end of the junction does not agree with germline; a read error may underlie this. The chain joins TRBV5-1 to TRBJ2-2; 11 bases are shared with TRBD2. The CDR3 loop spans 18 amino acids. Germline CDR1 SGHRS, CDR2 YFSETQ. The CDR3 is CASSSGTSGSWSTGDLFF. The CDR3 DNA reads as TGCGCCAGCAGCTCCGGTACTAGCGGGAGCTGGAGCACCGGGGATCTGTTTTTT.

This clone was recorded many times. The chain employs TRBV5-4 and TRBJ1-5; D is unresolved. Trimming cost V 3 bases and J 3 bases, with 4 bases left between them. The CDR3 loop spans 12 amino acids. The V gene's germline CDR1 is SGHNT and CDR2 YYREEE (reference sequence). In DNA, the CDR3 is TGTGCCAGCAGCTCGGACAATCAGCCCCAGCATTTT. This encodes CASSSDNQPQHF.

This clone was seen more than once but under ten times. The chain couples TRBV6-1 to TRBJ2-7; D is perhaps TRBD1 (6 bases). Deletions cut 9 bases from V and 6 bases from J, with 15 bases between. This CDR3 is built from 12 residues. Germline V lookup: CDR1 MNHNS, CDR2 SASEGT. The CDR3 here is CARSTGRSEQYF. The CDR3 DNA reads TGTGCCAGGAGCACAGGGCGTAGCGAGCAGTACTTC.

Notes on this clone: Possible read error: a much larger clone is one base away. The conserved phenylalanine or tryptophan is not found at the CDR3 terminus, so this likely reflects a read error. The CDR3 DNA reads TGCAGTGCTAGAGAGGAGTACAACTCATTTGGCTACACCTCC. Amino acids: CSAREEYNSFGYTS. The chain carries TRBV20-1 and TRBJ1-2; D uncertain. Trimming stripped 0 bases from V and 7 bases from J, with 15 bases between. Germline values: CDR1 DFQATT, CDR2 SNEGSKA (reference sequence). The CDR3 has 14 amino acids.

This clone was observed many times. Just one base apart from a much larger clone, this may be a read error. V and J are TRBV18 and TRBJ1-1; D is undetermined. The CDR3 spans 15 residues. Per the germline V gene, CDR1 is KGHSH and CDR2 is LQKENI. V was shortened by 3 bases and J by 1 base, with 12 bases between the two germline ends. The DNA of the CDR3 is TGTGCCAGCTCACCCTGGTCCAAGGGGAACACTGAAGCTTTCTTT. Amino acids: CASSPWSKGNTEAFF.

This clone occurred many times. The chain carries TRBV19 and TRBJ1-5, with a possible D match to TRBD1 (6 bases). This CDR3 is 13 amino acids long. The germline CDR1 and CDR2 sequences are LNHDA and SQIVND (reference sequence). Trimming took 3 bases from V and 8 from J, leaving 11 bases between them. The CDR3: CASSIQGLEPQHF. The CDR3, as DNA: TGTGCCAGTAGTATTCAGGGGTTGGAGCCCCAGCATTTT.

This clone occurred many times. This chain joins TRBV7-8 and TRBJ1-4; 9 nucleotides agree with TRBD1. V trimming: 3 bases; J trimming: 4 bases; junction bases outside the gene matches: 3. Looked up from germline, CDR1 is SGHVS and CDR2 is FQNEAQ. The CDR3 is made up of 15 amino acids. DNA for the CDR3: TGTGCCAGCAGCTTCGGGACAGGGCTTAATGAAAAACTGTTTTTT. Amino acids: CASSFGTGLNEKLFF. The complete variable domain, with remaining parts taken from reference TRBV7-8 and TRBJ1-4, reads GAGVSQSPRYKVAKRGQDVALRCDPISGHVSLFWYQQALGQGPEFLTYFQNEAQLDKSGLPSDRFFAERPEGSVSTLKIQRTQQEDSAVYLCASSFGTGLNEKLFFGSGTQLSVL.

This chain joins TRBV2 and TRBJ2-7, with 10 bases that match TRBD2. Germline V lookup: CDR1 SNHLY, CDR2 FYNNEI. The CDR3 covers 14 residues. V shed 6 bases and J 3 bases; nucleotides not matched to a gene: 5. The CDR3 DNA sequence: TGTGCCAGCAGGCAGCGGGAGGGCGGCTACGAGCAGTACTTC. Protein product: CASRQREGGYEQYF.

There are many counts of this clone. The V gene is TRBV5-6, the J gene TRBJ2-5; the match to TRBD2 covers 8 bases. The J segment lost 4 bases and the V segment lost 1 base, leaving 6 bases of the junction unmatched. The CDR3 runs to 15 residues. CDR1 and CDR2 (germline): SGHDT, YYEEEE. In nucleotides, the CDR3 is TGTGCCAGCAGCTTGAGAGGAGGACTAGCAGAGACCCAGTACTTC. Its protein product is CASSLRGGLAETQYF.

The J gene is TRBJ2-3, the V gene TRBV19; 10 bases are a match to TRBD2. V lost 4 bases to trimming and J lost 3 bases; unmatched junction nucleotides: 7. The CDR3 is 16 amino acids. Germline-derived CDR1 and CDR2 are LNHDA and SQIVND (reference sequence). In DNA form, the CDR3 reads TGTGCCAGTAGTAGACTAGCGGGCTTCCCTACAGATACGCAGTATTTT. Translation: CASSRLAGFPTDTQYF.

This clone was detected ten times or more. The DNA for the CDR3 is TGTGCCAGCAGTCAACGGGGGGGGAGAGGGACAGATACGCAGTATTTT. It yields the protein CASSQRGGRGTDTQYF. V and J are TRBV6-1 and TRBJ2-3; TRBD2 agrees at 8 bases. The CDR3 has 16 amino acids. Looked up from germline, CDR1 is MNHNS and CDR2 is SASEGT. J lost 3 bases, V lost 5 bases, and 10 bases had no gene match.

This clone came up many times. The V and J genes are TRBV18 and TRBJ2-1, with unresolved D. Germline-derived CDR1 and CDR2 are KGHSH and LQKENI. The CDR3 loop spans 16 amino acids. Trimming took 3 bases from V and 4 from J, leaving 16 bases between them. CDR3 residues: CASSPSPSTSYNEQFF. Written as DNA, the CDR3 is TGTGCCAGCTCACCGTCTCCCAGTACCTCTTACAATGAGCAGTTCTTC. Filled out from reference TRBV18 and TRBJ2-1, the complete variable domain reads NAGVMQNPRHLVRRRGQEARLRCSPMKGHSHVYWYRQLPEEGLKFMVYLQKENIIDESGMPKERFSAEFPKEGPSILRIQQVVRGDSAAYFCASSPSPSTSYNEQFFGPGTRLTVL.

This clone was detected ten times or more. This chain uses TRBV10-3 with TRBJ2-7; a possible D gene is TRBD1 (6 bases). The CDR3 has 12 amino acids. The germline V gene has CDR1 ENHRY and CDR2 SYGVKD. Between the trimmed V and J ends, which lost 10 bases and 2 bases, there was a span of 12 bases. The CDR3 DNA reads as TGTGCCACAGCCCAGGGGACCTACGAGCAGTACTTC. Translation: CATAQGTYEQYF.

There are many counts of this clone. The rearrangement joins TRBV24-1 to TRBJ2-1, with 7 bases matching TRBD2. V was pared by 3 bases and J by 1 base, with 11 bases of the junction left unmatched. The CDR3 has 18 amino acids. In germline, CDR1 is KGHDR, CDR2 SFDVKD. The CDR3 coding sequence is TGTGCCACCAGTGATCCCACCCCCCCGGGGGGATCCTACAATGAGCAGTTCTTC. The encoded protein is CATSDPTPPGGSYNEQFF.

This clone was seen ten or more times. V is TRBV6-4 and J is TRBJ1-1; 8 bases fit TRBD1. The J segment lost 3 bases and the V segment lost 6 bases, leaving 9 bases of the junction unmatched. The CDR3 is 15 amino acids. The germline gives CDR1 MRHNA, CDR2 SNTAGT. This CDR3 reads CASRPTGAADTEAFF. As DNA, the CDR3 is TGTGCCAGCAGACCGACAGGGGCGGCGGACACTGAAGCTTTCTTT.

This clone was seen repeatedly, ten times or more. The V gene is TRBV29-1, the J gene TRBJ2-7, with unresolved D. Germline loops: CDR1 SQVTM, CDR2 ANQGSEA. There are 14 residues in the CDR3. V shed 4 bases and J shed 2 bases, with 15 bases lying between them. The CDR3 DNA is TGCAGCGTTGGAGTTTCGGCAGCCCCCTACGAGCAGTACTTC. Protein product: CSVGVSAAPYEQYF.

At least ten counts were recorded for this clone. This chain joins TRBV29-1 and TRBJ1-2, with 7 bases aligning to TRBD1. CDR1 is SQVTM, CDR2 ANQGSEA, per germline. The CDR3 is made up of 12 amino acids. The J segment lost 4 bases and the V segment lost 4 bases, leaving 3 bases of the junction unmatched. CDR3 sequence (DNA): TGCAGCGTTGGGACAGGAAGCTATGGCTACACCTTC. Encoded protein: CSVGTGSYGYTF.

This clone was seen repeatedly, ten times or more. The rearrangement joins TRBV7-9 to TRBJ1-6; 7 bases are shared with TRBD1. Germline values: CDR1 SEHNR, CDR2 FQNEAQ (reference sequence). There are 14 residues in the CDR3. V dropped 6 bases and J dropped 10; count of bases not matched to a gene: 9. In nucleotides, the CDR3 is TGTGCCAGCAGATCCGACAGGGCCAGATCACCCCTCCACTTT. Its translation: CASRSDRARSPLHF. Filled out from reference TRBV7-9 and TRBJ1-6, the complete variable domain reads DTGVSQNPRHKITKRGQNVTFRCDPISEHNRLYWYRQTLGQGPEFLTYFQNEAQLEKSRLLSDRFSAERPKGSFSTLEIQRTEQGDSAMYLCASRSDRARSPLHFGNGTRLTVT.

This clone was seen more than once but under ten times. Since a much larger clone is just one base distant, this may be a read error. The CDR3 DNA sequence: TGCAGCGCCGCGCCCAGGACAGCCGTAGCTTTCTTT. It encodes CSAAPRTAVAFF. The chain has TRBV29-1 and TRBJ1-1, with D perhaps matching TRBD1 (6 bases). The V gene lost 7 bases and the J gene lost 10 bases, with 19 bases spanning the gap. Per germline, CDR1 SQVTM and CDR2 ANQGSEA. The CDR3 has 12 amino acids.

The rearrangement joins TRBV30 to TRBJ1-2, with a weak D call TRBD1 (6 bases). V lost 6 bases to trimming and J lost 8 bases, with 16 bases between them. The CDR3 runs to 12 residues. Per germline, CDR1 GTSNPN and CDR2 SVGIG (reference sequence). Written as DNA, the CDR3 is TGTGCCTGTATTTCCAGGGGTAGAGGCTACACCTTC. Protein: CACISRGRGYTF.

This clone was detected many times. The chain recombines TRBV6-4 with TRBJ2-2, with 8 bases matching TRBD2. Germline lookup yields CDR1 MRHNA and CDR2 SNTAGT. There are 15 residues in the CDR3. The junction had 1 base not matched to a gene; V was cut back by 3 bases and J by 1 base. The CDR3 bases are TGTGCCAGCAGTGAGCTAGCGGGGAACACCGGGGAGCTGTTTTTT. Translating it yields CASSELAGNTGELFF.

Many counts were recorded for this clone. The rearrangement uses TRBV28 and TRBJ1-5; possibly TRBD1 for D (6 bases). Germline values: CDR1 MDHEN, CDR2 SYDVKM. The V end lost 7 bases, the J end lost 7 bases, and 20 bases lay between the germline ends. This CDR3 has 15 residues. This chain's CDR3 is CASNPPDSEGQPQHF. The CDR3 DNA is TGTGCCAGCAATCCCCCGGACAGCGAGGGACAGCCCCAGCATTTT.

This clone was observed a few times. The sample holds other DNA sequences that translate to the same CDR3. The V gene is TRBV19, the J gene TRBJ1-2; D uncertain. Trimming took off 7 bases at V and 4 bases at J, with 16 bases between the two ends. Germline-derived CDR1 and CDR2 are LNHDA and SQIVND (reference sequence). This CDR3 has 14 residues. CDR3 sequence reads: CASIFAGAAYGYTF. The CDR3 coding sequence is TGTGCCAGTATCTTCGCCGGTGCTGCCTATGGCTACACCTTC.